Shown below are 12 T cell receptor beta chains from a single sample sequenced in a study of human T cells and chemical hapten exposure. Time point of the sample: pre-sensitization, week 0. Treatment reported: therapeutic diphenylcyclopropenone sensitization with weekly scalp DPC. TCRdb called the RACE reads again in MiXCR, with one record for every CDR3 protein. The sample carries 190,000 or so distinct CDR3 sequences, 30% recorded once. The source material was whole blood, sampled in connection with sensitization to the hapten diphenylcyclopropenone (DPC). The receptors were sampled from a woman in her thirties with alopecia areata. Some clones in this sample may be carry-over from other donors' samples.

This clonotype was detected a few times. The V and J genes are TRBV7-2 and TRBJ1-6; D call uncertain. The germline gives CDR1 SGHTA, CDR2 FQGNSA. CDR3 length: 15 residues. V was cut by 1 base and J by 7 bases, with 11 bases left in between. DNA for the CDR3: TGTGCCAGCAGCTTAGGCTTTGGAGAGAATTCACCCCTCCACTTT. This codes for CASSLGFGENSPLHF.

The chain couples TRBV20-1 to TRBJ1-2; the D gene is possibly TRBD1 (5 bases). V was cut by 1 base and J by 6 bases, with 12 bases left in between. The germline CDR1 and CDR2 sequences are DFQATT and SNEGSKA (reference sequence). The CDR3 totals 13 residues. DNA for the CDR3: TGCAGTGCTAGAGTCCCAGGGAAGGATGGCTACACCTTC. Translating gives CSARVPGKDGYTF.

The genes are TRBV5-6 and TRBJ1-2, with TRBD1 matching 9 bases. Germline trimming cut 1 base from V and 4 bases from J; bases unmatched to any gene: 20. The CDR3 runs to 20 residues. Germline-derived CDR1 and CDR2 are SGHDT and YYEEEE. The CDR3 spells CASSLIDPGQGTGRGYGYTF. Written as DNA, the CDR3 is TGTGCCAGCAGCTTGATCGACCCGGGACAGGGAACAGGGCGAGGCTATGGCTACACCTTC.

The rearrangement links TRBV4-2 to TRBJ1-2, with TRBD1 identical over 7 bases. This CDR3 is built from 14 residues. V was clipped by 2 bases and J by 8 bases; unmatched bases: 8. Germline V gives CDR1 LGHNA, CDR2 YNFKEQ. The CDR3 is CASSQLTGAGGYTF. Written as DNA, the CDR3 is TGTGCCAGCAGCCAACTCACAGGGGCGGGGGGCTACACCTTC.

The table lists this clonotype with many counts. The V gene is TRBV4-3, the J gene TRBJ1-4; 7 bases map to TRBD1. CDR1 and CDR2 from the germline V gene are LGHNA and YSLEER. The V and J ends lost 0 bases and 7 bases, in that order; junction bases with no gene match: 5. CDR3 size: 15 residues. The CDR3 loop reads CASSQDTGAREKLFF. DNA of the CDR3: TGCGCCAGCAGCCAAGATACAGGGGCTCGTGAAAAACTGTTTTTT.

This clonotype was seen a few times. The chain recombines TRBV20-1 with TRBJ1-2; TRBD1 aligns across 12 bases. V lost 3 bases and J lost 5; bases outside the gene matches: 4. The CDR3 covers 14 residues. Germline V gene lookup returns CDR1 DFQATT and CDR2 SNEGSKA (reference sequence). The CDR3 region is CSASLGQGAYGYTF. CDR3 sequence (DNA): TGCAGTGCTAGCTTGGGACAGGGGGCGTATGGCTACACCTTC.

The rearrangement uses TRBV10-3 and TRBJ1-1; no reliable D call. The V end lost 2 bases, the J end lost 2 bases, and 21 bases lay between the germline ends. Germline V gives CDR1 ENHRY, CDR2 SYGVKD. The CDR3 runs 18 residues. The CDR3 DNA follows: TGTGCCATCAGTGAGCGTTCGGGCCCAGGTCGAAAAAACACTGAAGCTTTCTTT. Residues: CAISERSGPGRKNTEAFF.

The CDR3: CSVDSGGTEAFF. CDR3 nucleotide sequence: TGCAGCGTTGACTCAGGGGGGACTGAAGCTTTCTTT. The J gene is TRBJ1-1, the V gene TRBV29-1; the match to TRBD1 covers 7 bases. V shed 3 bases, J shed 5 bases, and the junction held 3 bases outside the gene matches. The CDR3 runs to 12 residues. Germline loops: CDR1 SQVTM, CDR2 ANQGSEA.

The chain couples TRBV15 to TRBJ2-1; the D gene is possibly TRBD1 (6 bases). The germline V gene encodes CDR1 LNHNV and CDR2 YYDKDF (reference sequence). Deletions cut 8 bases from V and 4 bases from J, with 9 bases between. The CDR3 has 12 residues. The CDR3 bases are TGTGCCACCTCACAGGGTTACAATGAGCAGTTCTTC. Encoded protein: CATSQGYNEQFF.

This rearrangement joins TRBV27 to TRBJ1-1; perhaps TRBD1 as D (5 bases). CDR1 and CDR2 (germline): MNHEY, SMNVEV (reference sequence). V lost 9 bases and J 0 bases, leaving 20 bases between the germline ends. This CDR3 is 16 amino acids long. CDR3 bases: TGTGCCAGTAATACCCTTTATGACAGCATGAACACTGAAGCTTTCTTT. This encodes CASNTLYDSMNTEAFF.

This clonotype was detected a few times. The chain has TRBV20-1 and TRBJ2-7; the match to TRBD2 covers 12 bases. Losses at the gene ends were 4 bases for V and 6 bases for J; bases not matched to a gene: 7. There are 14 residues in the CDR3. Germline V lookup: CDR1 DFQATT, CDR2 SNEGSKA (reference sequence). The CDR3, as DNA: TGCAGTGCTACCGGGACTAGCGGGCCCACCGAGCAGTACTTC. Residues: CSATGTSGPTEQYF.

The chain recombines TRBV14 with TRBJ2-3, with 7 bases lining up with TRBD2. The length of the CDR3 is 13 residues. Germline lookup yields CDR1 SGHDN and CDR2 FVKESK. V lost 3 bases, J lost 6 bases, and 3 bases stayed unmatched. CDR3 region: CASSHGLVDTQYF. The CDR3 DNA sequence: TGTGCCAGCAGCCATGGACTAGTCGATACGCAGTATTTT.